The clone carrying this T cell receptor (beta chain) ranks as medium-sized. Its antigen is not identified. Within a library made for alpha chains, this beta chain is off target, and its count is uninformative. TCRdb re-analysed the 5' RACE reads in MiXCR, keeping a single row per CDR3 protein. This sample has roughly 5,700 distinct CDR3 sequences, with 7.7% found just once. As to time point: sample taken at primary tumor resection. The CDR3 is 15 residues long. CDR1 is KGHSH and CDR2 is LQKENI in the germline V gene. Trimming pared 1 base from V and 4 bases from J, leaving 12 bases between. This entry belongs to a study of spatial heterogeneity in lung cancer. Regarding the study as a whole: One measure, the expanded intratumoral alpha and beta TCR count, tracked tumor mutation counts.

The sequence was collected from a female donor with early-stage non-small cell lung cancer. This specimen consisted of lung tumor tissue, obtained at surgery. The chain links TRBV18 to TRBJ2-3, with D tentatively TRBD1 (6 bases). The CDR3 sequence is CASSPLLKGADTQYF. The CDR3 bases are TGTGCCAGCTCACCACTCCTCAAGGGGGCAGATACGCAGTATTTT.